One and the same sample provided the 26 T cell receptor beta chains below, sequenced in a study of shared T cell receptors in the human thymus. TCRdb keeps only in-frame clones here, not all; method: immunoSEQ multiplex PCR. This repertoire shows roughly 700,000 clones, around nine tenths found once; its top ten account for about 0.01%. The sample also formed part of further work on human thymus T cells.

Sequences were obtained from thymocytes. Source of these receptors: a boy under two years old with a congenital heart defect.

This chain links TRBV25-1 with TRBJ1-2, with D uncertain. Germline CDR1 MGHDK, CDR2 SYGVNS. This CDR3 comprises 13 residues. V gave up 2 bases and J gave up 1 base, with 5 bases separating them. The CDR3 bases are TGTGCCAGCAGTGAAAAGCTTAACTATGGCTACACCTTC. Amino acid sequence: CASSEKLNYGYTF.

The gene calls are TRBV27 and TRBJ1-2; possibly TRBD1 for D (6 bases). The germline V gene has CDR1 MNHEY and CDR2 SMNVEV (reference sequence). The CDR3 is made up of 14 amino acids. The V end was cut by 7 bases, the J end by 4 bases, with 16 bases between. CDR3 amino acids: CASKAAGVGYGYTF. DNA of the CDR3: TGTGCCAGCAAGGCGGCAGGGGTGGGCTATGGCTACACCTTC.

The rearrangement uses TRBV27 and TRBJ2-1, with D maybe TRBD2 (5 bases). Germline V gives CDR1 MNHEY, CDR2 SMNVEV (reference sequence). CDR3 size: 16 residues. Trimming removed 4 bases from V and 3 bases from J, with 16 bases in between. CDR3 protein: CASSSPTGSYYNEQFF. The CDR3 bases are TGTGCCAGCAGTTCCCCGACGGGATCCTACTACAATGAGCAGTTCTTC.

The gene calls are TRBV6-4 and TRBJ1-2; no clear D gene. V was cut by 5 bases and J by 8 bases, with 18 bases left in between. CDR1 MRHNA and CDR2 SNTAGT come from the germline V gene. The length of the CDR3 is 14 residues. The CDR3 spells CASSILRRPRGYTF. The CDR3 DNA sequence: TGTGCCAGCAGTATTCTAAGGAGGCCGCGGGGCTACACCTTC.

The V gene is TRBV9, the J gene TRBJ2-3, with 10 bases lining up with TRBD2. The J segment lost 0 bases and the V segment lost 0 bases, leaving 7 bases of the junction unmatched. CDR1 is SGDLS, CDR2 YYNGEE, per germline. The CDR3 covers 18 residues. CDR3 amino acids: CASSVGVVAGGSTDTQYF. Written as DNA, the CDR3 is TGTGCCAGCAGCGTAGGTGTGGTAGCGGGAGGCAGCACAGATACGCAGTATTTT.

The V call is TRBV27, the J call TRBJ1-1; the D is unclear. The CDR3 is 13 residues long. Germline CDR1 is MNHEY and CDR2 is SMNVEV (reference sequence). Trimming pared 1 base from V and 4 bases from J, leaving 7 bases between. CDR3: CASSLYSSTEAFF. CDR3 sequence (DNA): TGTGCCAGCAGTTTATATAGTAGCACTGAAGCTTTCTTT.

Points on this clone: The junction shows a germline mismatch at one end, possibly a read error. This sequence joins TRBV5-6 and TRBJ2-3; TRBD2 matches at 8 bases. CDR1 SGHDT and CDR2 YYEEEE come from the germline V gene. The CDR3 has 17 amino acids. CDR3 nucleotides: TGTGCCAGCAGCACACCGGGGGGGTCCCCAACCGCAGAAACGCAGTATTTT. The encoded protein is CASSTPGGSPTAETQYF.

The chain combines TRBV4-3 with TRBJ2-7; 7 nucleotides match TRBD2. The CDR3 runs to 14 residues. Germline-derived CDR1 and CDR2 are LGHNA and YSLEER. V gave up 0 bases and J gave up 7 bases; unmatched junction bases: 6. CDR3 sequence (DNA): TGCGCCAGCAGCCAAGAAGCGGGGATCACGGAGCAGTACTTC. Protein sequence: CASSQEAGITEQYF.

The chain couples TRBV5-5 to TRBJ2-2; the D gene is possibly TRBD1 (6 bases). Germline V CDR1 and CDR2: SGHKS, YYEKEE (reference sequence). The length of the CDR3 is 12 residues. V lost 4 bases to trimming and J lost 9 bases, with 10 bases between them. CDR3 sequence (DNA): TGTGCCAGCAGCCAACAGGGACGGGAGCTGTTTTTT. The encoded protein is CASSQQGRELFF. The entire variable domain, with the rest obtained from reference TRBV5-5 and TRBJ2-2, is as follows: DAGVTQSPTHLIKTRGQQVTLRCSPISGHKSVSWYQQVLGQGPQFIFQYYEKEERGRGNFPDRFSARQFPNYSSELNVNALLLGDSALYLCASSQQGRELFFGEGSRLTVL.

J is TRBJ1-2 and V is TRBV2; 7 bases fit TRBD1. V was clipped by 8 bases and J by 8 bases; unmatched bases: 14. The germline V gene has CDR1 SNHLY and CDR2 FYNNEI. The CDR3 consists of 14 residues. DNA for the CDR3: TGTGCCAGCTCATGGAACCGACAGGGCGGCGGCTACACCTTC. Its translation is CASSWNRQGGGYTF.

The gene calls are TRBV15 and TRBJ2-3; TRBD2 is a possible D gene (5 bases). Trimming shortened V by 1 base and J by 0 bases, and 11 bases separated the two germline ends. Germline V gene sequence: CDR1 LNHNV, CDR2 YYDKDF (reference sequence). This CDR3 has 16 amino acids. CDR3 in amino acids: CATSRGVSVSTDTQYF. CDR3 coding DNA: TGTGCCACCAGCAGAGGAGTTAGCGTGAGCACAGATACGCAGTATTTT.

J is TRBJ2-1 and V is TRBV7-9; 16 positions agree with TRBD2. Germline V gene sequence: CDR1 SEHNR, CDR2 FQNEAQ (reference sequence). This CDR3 comprises 17 residues. V lost 10 bases, J lost 5 bases, and 11 bases stayed unmatched. In nucleotides, the CDR3 is TGTGCCATCCCCGGGACTAGCGGGAGGGCCGAGGACAATGAGCAGTTCTTC. Encoded protein: CAIPGTSGRAEDNEQFF.

The chain carries TRBV21-1 and TRBJ2-1; TRBD2, the table's D call, lacks a check against the DNA. TRBV21-1 constitutes a pseudogene. The CDR3 loop spans 14 amino acids. For the CDR3, the DNA is TGTGCCAGAAGCGGGAGGGCCCTTGAGGATGAGCAGTTCTTC. Protein: CARSGRALEDEQFF.

This clone appeared once. V gene TRBV18 combines with J gene TRBJ2-7; 11 bases line up with TRBD2. The CDR3 is made up of 17 amino acids. The trim removed 2 bases at V and 3 bases at J, leaving 9 bases unmatched. The germline CDR1 and CDR2 sequences are KGHSH and LQKENI. The CDR3 bases are TGTGCCAGCTCACCAGCCCCAACTAGCGGGGGTCACTACGAGCAGTACTTC. Protein sequence: CASSPAPTSGGHYEQYF. The entire variable domain, with the rest obtained from reference TRBV18 and TRBJ2-7, is as follows: NAGVMQNPRHLVRRRGQEARLRCSPMKGHSHVYWYRQLPEEGLKFMVYLQKENIIDESGMPKERFSAEFPKEGPSILRIQQVVRGDSAAYFCASSPAPTSGGHYEQYFGPGTRLTVT.

The chain uses TRBV7-2 and TRBJ1-2; no clear D. Trimming stripped 3 bases from V and 3 bases from J, with 14 bases between. Per germline, CDR1 SGHTA and CDR2 FQGNSA. This CDR3 is 15 amino acids long. CDR3 in amino acids: CASSFRTGGDYGYTF. The CDR3 coding sequence is TGTGCCAGCAGCTTTCGGACGGGAGGAGACTATGGCTACACCTTC.

The chain has TRBV19 and TRBJ2-3; 10 positions match TRBD2. This CDR3 is 20 amino acids long. CDR1 and CDR2 from the germline V gene are LNHDA and SQIVND (reference sequence). The V gene end was trimmed by 0 bases and the J gene end by 1 base; junction bases not matched to a gene: 13. The DNA for the CDR3 is TGTGCCAGTAGTATAGATCCTCTAGCGGGAGTAGGGGGGCGCACAGATACGCAGTATTTT. This translates into CASSIDPLAGVGGRTDTQYF.

This clone was observed once. V is TRBV4-2 and J is TRBJ1-1; 7 bases are shared with TRBD1. The CDR3 extends over 17 amino acids. Germline CDR1 reads LGHNA; CDR2 reads YNFKEQ. V shed 4 bases, J shed 4 bases, and the junction held 15 bases outside the gene matches. Here the CDR3 DNA reads TGTGCCAGCAGCCCTCCACCACAGGGGACCGCGGGCACTGAAGCTTTCTTT. Translated, it gives CASSPPPQGTAGTEAFF.

The chain is built from TRBV11-3 and TRBJ2-1; maybe TRBD2 (6 bases). The germline V gene encodes CDR1 SGHNT and CDR2 YENEEA. The V end was cut by 3 bases, the J end by 2 bases, with 14 bases between. This CDR3 comprises 16 residues. Written as DNA, the CDR3 is TGTGCCAGCAGCTTCAACTCGAGCGGGCCCTACAATGAGCAGTTCTTC. This encodes CASSFNSSGPYNEQFF.

This rearrangement joins TRBV11-2 to TRBJ2-7; 8 bases line up with TRBD2. The V gene end was trimmed by 7 bases and the J gene end by 5 bases; junction bases not matched to a gene: 22. The CDR3 is made up of 18 amino acids. CDR1 and CDR2 (germline): SGHAT, FQNNGV. For the CDR3, the DNA is TGTGCCAGCAACAACGAAATCCGATTAGCGGGAATCGAGGACGAGCAGTACTTC. Translating gives CASNNEIRLAGIEDEQYF.

The V gene is TRBV30, the J gene TRBJ2-7; D is perhaps TRBD1 (5 bases). V was shortened by 0 bases and J by 3 bases, with 12 bases between the two germline ends. The CDR3 has 14 residues. Germline lookup yields CDR1 GTSNPN and CDR2 SVGIG (reference sequence). The CDR3 coding sequence is TGTGCCTGGAGTGTACGTCGGACAAACTACGAGCAGTACTTC. Protein product: CAWSVRRTNYEQYF. Full variable domain (rest looked up from reference TRBV30 and TRBJ2-7): SQTIHQWPATLVQPVGSPLSLECTVEGTSNPNLYWYRQAAGRGLQLLFYSVGIGQISSEVPQNLSASRPQDRQFILSSKKLLLSDSGFYLCAWSVRRTNYEQYFGPGTRLTVT.

This chain links TRBV7-2 with TRBJ2-7; 12 bases are shared with TRBD2. Germline loops: CDR1 SGHTA, CDR2 FQGNSA. The CDR3 is 15 amino acids. Trimming at V came to 4 bases and at J to 4 bases, leaving 5 bases not matched to a gene. CDR3 residues: CASSSGLAGIYEQYF. The CDR3 DNA follows: TGTGCCAGCAGCTCCGGACTAGCGGGAATTTACGAGCAGTACTTC.

DNA for the CDR3: TGCGCCAGCAGCCAAGACAGGACTAGCGGGCCACGAGATACGCAGTATTTT. Its protein product is CASSQDRTSGPRDTQYF. The J gene is TRBJ2-3, the V gene TRBV4-1; 11 bases map to TRBD2. Germline CDR1 and CDR2: MGHRA and YSYEKL. CDR3 length equals 17 residues. V shed 0 bases, J shed 5 bases, and the junction held 7 bases outside the gene matches.

This clone was detected only once. The chain recombines TRBV5-8 with TRBJ2-7; D not resolved. The CDR3 length is 10 residues. V was pared by 0 bases and J by 11 bases, with 6 bases between. Germline CDR1 is SGHTS and CDR2 is YDEGEE. The CDR3 region is CASSLAREYF. The CDR3 nucleotides read TGTGCCAGCAGCTTGGCCCGAGAGTACTTC.

The chain combines TRBV21-1 with TRBJ2-3; the table names TRBD2, a call not compared with the DNA. TRBV21-1 is noted as a pseudogene. CDR3 length equals 16 residues. The CDR3, as DNA: TGTGCCAGCAGCAAAGAAGGAACGGAGGAAACAGATACGCAGTATTTT. Its translation is CASSKEGTEETDTQYF.

V is TRBV15 and J is TRBJ1-5, with no clear D. The CDR3 loop spans 20 amino acids. Germline V CDR1 and CDR2: LNHNV, YYDKDF (reference sequence). V lost 4 bases and J lost 0, with 25 bases in between. The CDR3 reads CATSTVSGGSRGVSNQPQHF. The CDR3 DNA is TGTGCCACCAGCACCGTATCTGGCGGTAGTCGGGGAGTTAGCAATCAGCCCCAGCATTTT.

The genes are TRBV10-1 and TRBJ1-2; TRBD1 is a possible D gene (5 bases). Trimming took off 9 bases at V and 4 bases at J, with 18 bases between the two ends. In germline, CDR1 is WNHNN, CDR2 SYGVQD (reference sequence). The CDR3 is made up of 14 amino acids. For the CDR3, the DNA is TGCGCCAGGAGACTCGTTAGGGGTCCCTATGGCTACACCTTC. It specifies CARRLVRGPYGYTF.